The rows below give T cell receptor beta chains drawn from one sample of a study of response to subunit inactivated influenza vaccine. TCRdb reanalysed the RT-PCR reads using MiXCR and keeps one entry per CDR3 protein. The sample carries about 190,000 distinct CDR3 sequences, under 15% recorded once. The starting material was CD8+ T cells sorted from PBMCs, obtained around 5 days after vaccination. The receptor source for this set is a man between 50 and 59 years old who received an inactivated influenza vaccine. The CDR3 runs from the conserved cysteine through the conserved F or W. D genes are given only for firm matches. Clone size is shown for a subset of rows, as once, few, many or a class of expanded clone.

>many|NA|TRBV6-5|TRBJ1-2
CASSYRVMDGYTF
TGTGCCAGCAGTTACAGGGTCATGGATGGCTACACCTTC
>many|NA|TRBV12-3/TRBV12-4|TRBJ2-1
CASSLGTVYNEQFF
TGTGCCAGCAGTTTAGGGACAGTTTACAATGAGCAGTTCTTC
>many|TRBD1|TRBV10-3|TRBJ2-7
CAISESWQGASYEQYF
TGTGCCATCAGTGAGTCGTGGCAGGGGGCGAGCTACGAGCAGTACTTC
>few|NA|TRBV20-1|TRBJ1-2
CSARDSSRNGYTF
TGCAGTGCTAGAGATTCTTCCAGGAATGGCTACACCTTC
>NA|NA|TRBV29-1|TRBJ2-1
CSGGGGNSSYNEQFF
TGCAGCGGGGGAGGAGGGAACAGCTCCTACAATGAGCAGTTCTTC
>few|NA|TRBV4-3|TRBJ1-2
CASSQETATGYGYTF
TGCGCCAGCAGCCAAGAGACCGCAACAGGCTATGGCTACACCTTC
>NA|NA|TRBV9|TRBJ2-3
CASSVSGRGTDTQYF
TGTGCCAGCAGCGTCTCGGGCAGGGGAACAGATACGCAGTATTTT
>NA|NA|TRBV12-3/TRBV12-4|TRBJ1-1
CASSLAYPGDTEAFF
TGTGCCAGCAGTTTAGCTTATCCGGGGGATACTGAAGCTTTCTTT
>few|NA|TRBV29-1|TRBJ2-1
CSVEGGLAAYNEQFF
TGCAGCGTTGAGGGGGGGCTAGCGGCATACAATGAGCAGTTCTTC
>many|TRBD1|TRBV24-1|TRBJ2-1
CATSATGSDEQFF
TGTGCCACCAGTGCGACAGGGTCGGATGAGCAGTTCTTC
>few|TRBD2|TRBV7-8|TRBJ2-7
CASSSGTSSEQYF
TGTGCCAGCAGCTCCGGGACTAGCTCCGAGCAGTACTTC
>NA|NA|TRBV29-1|TRBJ1-2
CSVERGADGYTF
TGCAGCGTTGAGAGGGGGGCGGATGGCTACACCTTC
>many|NA|TRBV4-1|TRBJ1-1
CASSQVQAYTEAFF
TGCGCCAGCAGCCAAGTACAGGCCTACACTGAAGCTTTCTTT
>NA|TRBD1|TRBV5-1|TRBJ2-7
CASSSGDRVYEQYF
TGCGCCAGCAGCTCAGGGGACAGAGTGTACGAGCAGTACTTC
>few|NA|TRBV4-3|TRBJ2-7
CASSPGLGPYEQYF
TGCGCCAGCAGCCCCGGGCTGGGTCCCTACGAGCAGTACTTC
>NA|NA|TRBV7-9|TRBJ2-7
CASSSMGNEQYF
TGTGCCAGCAGCAGCATGGGTAACGAGCAGTACTTC
>few|TRBD1|TRBV4-2|TRBJ1-3
CASSLGTGGGNTIYF
TGTGCCAGCAGCCTCGGGACAGGGGGTGGAAACACCATATATTTT
>NA|TRBD2|TRBV18|TRBJ2-3
CASSPRQRENTDTQYF
TGTGCCAGCTCACCACGCCAGCGGGAGAACACAGATACGCAGTATTTT
>many|NA|TRBV4-1|TRBJ1-6
CASSQGPSSYNSPLHF
TGCGCCAGCAGCCAGGGGCCGAGCTCCTATAATTCACCCCTCCACTTT
>NA|NA|TRBV6-4|TRBJ1-2
CASSDSAGTYGYTF
TGTGCCAGCAGTGACTCGGCAGGGACCTATGGCTACACCTTC